This T cell receptor (beta chain) was profiled in a study of identical twins. In this sample, this clonotype turned up once. It was template switching that added a universal primer site, and there were unique molecular identifiers on the cDNA. Using its own MiXCR run on the 5' RACE reads, TCRdb lists one record per CDR3 protein. The sample lists fewer than 250,000 distinct CDR3 sequences, roughly 15% seen once, with around two fifths in the top ten. These sequences were also reported in another study, on T cells expressing NK-cell markers. In that study: Several experiments employed an anti-gamma-delta TCR antibody to confine sorting to alpha-beta TCR T cells.

Sequencing was carried out using CD8+ T cells sorted from blood. This TCR was recovered from a woman aged 18 to 35 in good health.

Here the CDR3 DNA reads TGCGCCAGCAGCCCCCAAACAGGGGTAATACACGAGCAGTACTTC. It codes for CASSPQTGVIHEQYF. V usage is TRBV4-3 and J usage is TRBJ2-7; TRBD1 matches at 7 bases. With 4 bases clipped from V and 5 bases from J, the junction kept 11 bases outside the gene matches. The germline V gene has CDR1 LGHNA and CDR2 YSLEER. This CDR3 has 15 amino acids.